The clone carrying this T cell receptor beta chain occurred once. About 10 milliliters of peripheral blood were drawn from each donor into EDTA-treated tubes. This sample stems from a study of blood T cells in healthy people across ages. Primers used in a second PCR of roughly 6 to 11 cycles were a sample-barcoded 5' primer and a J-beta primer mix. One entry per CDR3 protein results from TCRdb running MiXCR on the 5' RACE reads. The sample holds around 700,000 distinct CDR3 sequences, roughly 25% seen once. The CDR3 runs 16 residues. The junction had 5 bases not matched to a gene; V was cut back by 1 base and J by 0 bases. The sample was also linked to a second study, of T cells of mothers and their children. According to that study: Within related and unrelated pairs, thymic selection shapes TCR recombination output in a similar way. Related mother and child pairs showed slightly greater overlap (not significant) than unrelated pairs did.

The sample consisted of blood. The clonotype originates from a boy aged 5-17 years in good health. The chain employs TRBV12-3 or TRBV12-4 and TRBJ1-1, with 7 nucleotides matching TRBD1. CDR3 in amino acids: CASSLDPGGLNTEAFF. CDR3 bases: TGTGCCAGCAGTTTAGATCCAGGGGGGCTGAACACTGAAGCTTTCTTT.